This T cell receptor beta chain was identified during a study of blood T cell repertoires in COVID-19. Study background: The analysed material was cDNA or gDNA that came from T cells, B-cell-depleted T cells, or PBMCs.

TCRdb keeps only in-frame clones here, not all; method: immunoSEQ multiplex PCR. This table has a few hundred thousand clones, 85% to 90% appearing once. Cohort assignment relied on participant-reported clinical history. Each exposed participant met a COVID-19 case in the 2 weeks preceding study entry. The V and J ends lost 0 bases and 9 bases respectively, with 8 bases between them. This CDR3 has 12 residues. The germline V gene encodes CDR1 MGHDK and CDR2 SYGVNS. Input material: PBMCs or T cells enriched from blood (not recorded which). The clonotype was recovered from a man aged 25-40 years who had been exposed to COVID-19. The chain employs TRBV25-1 and TRBJ1-1, with D maybe TRBD1 (5 bases). The DNA for the CDR3 is TGTGCCAGCAGTGAATACCAGGGTCAAGCTTTCTTT. Protein product: CASSEYQGQAFF.